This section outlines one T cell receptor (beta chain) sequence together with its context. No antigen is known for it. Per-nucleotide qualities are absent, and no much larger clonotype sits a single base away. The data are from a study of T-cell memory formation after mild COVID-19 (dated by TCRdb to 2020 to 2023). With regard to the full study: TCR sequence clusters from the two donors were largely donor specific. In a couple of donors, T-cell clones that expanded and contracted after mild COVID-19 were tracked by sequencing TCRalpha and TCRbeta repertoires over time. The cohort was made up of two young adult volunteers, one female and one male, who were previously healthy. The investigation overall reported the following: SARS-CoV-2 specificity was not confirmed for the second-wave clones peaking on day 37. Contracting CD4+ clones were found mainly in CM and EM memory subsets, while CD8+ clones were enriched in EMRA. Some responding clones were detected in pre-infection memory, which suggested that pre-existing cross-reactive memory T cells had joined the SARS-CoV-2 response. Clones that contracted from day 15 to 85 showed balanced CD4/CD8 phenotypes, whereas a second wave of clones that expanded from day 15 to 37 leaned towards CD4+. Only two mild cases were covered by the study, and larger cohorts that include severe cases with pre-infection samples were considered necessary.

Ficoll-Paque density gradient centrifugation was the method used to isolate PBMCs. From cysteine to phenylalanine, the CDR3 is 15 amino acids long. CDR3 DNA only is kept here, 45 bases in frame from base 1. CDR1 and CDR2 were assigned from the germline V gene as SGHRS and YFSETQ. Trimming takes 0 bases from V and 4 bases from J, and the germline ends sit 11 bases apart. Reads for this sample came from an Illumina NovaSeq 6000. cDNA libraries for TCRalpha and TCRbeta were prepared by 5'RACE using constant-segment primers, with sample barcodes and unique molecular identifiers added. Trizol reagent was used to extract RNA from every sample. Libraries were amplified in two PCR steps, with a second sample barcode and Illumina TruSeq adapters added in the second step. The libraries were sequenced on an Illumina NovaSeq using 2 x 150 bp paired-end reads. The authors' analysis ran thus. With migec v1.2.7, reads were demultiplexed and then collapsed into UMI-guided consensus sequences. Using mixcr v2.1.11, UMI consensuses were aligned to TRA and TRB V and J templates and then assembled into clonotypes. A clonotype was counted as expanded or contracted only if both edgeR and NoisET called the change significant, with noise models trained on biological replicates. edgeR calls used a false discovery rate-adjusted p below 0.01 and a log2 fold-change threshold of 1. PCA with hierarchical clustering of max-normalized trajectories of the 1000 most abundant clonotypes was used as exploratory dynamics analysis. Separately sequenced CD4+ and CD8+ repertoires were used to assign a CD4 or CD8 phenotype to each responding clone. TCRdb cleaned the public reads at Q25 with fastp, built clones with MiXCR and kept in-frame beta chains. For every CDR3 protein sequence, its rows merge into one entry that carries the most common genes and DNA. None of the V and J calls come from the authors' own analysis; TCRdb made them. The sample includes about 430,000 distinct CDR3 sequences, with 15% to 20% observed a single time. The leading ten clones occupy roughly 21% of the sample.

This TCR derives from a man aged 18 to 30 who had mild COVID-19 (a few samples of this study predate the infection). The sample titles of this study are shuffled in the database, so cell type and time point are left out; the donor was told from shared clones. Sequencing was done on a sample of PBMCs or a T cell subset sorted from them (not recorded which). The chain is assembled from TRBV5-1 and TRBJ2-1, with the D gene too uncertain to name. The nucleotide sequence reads TGCGCCAGCAGCTTGGGCCAACTCGAATACAATGAGCAGTTCTTC. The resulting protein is CASSLGQLEYNEQFF. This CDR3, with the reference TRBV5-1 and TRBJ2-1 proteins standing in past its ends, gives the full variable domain KAGVTQTPRYLIKTRGQQVTLSCSPISGHRSVSWYQQTPGQGLQFLFEYFSETQRNKGNFPGRFSGRQFSNSRSEMNVSTLELGDSALYLCASSLGQLEYNEQFFGPGTRLTVL.